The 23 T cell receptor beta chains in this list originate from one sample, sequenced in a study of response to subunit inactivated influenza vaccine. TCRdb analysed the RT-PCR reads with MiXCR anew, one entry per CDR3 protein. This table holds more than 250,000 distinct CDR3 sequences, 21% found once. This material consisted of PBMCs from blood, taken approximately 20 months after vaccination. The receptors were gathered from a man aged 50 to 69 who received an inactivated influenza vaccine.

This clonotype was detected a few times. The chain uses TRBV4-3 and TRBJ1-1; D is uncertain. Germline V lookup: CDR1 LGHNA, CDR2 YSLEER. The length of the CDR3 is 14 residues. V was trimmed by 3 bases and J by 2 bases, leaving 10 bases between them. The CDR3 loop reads CASSHGYINTEAFF. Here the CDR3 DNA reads TGCGCCAGCAGCCACGGATACATAAACACTGAAGCTTTCTTT.

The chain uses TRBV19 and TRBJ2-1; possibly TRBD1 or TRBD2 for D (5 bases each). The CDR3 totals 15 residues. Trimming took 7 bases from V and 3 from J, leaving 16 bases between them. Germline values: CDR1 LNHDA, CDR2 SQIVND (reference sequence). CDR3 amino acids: CASTNGTQGYNEQFF. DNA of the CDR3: TGTGCCAGTACCAACGGGACGCAGGGCTACAATGAGCAGTTCTTC.

CDR3 protein: CASSQDPVGTGGETQYF. The CDR3 nucleotides are TGCGCCAGCAGCCAAGATCCGGTGGGAACGGGGGGAGAGACCCAGTACTTC. V and J are TRBV4-3 and TRBJ2-5, with 7 bases aligning to TRBD2. V was pared by 0 bases and J by 4 bases, with 11 bases of the junction left unmatched. The CDR3 sequence is 17 residues long. Germline lookup yields CDR1 LGHNA and CDR2 YSLEER.

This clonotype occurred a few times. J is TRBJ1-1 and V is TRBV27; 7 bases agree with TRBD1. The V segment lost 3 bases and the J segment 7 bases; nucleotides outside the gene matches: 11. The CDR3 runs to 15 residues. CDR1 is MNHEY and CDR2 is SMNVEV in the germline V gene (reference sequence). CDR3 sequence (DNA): TGTGCCAGCAGTTTTGGGTGGGGGTCAGGGGGTGAAGCTTTCTTT. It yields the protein CASSFGWGSGGEAFF.

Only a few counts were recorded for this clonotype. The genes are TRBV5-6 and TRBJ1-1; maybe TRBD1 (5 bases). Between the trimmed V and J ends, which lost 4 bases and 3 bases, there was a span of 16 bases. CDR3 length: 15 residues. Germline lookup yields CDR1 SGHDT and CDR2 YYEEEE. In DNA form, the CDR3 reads TGTGCCAGCAGCCGGGGACCCACATGGGACACTGAAGCTTTCTTT. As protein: CASSRGPTWDTEAFF.

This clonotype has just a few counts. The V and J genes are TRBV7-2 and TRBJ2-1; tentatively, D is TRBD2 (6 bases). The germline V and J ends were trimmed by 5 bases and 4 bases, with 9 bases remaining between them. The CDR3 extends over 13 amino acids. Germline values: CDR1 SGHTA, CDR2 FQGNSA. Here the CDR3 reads CASSPTRYNEQFF. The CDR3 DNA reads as TGTGCCAGCAGCCCGACTAGGTACAATGAGCAGTTCTTC.

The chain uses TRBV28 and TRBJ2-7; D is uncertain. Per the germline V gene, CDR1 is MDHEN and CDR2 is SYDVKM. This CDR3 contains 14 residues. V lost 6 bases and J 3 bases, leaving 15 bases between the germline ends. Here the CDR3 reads CASSPLPGFYEQYF. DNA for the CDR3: TGTGCCAGCAGCCCCCTCCCCGGGTTCTACGAGCAGTACTTC.

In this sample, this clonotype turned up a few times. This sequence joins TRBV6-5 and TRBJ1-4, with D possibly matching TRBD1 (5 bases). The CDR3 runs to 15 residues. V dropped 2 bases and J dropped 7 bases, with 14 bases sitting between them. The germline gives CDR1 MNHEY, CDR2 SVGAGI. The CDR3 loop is CASSYGQGRGEKLFF. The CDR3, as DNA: TGTGCCAGCAGTTACGGGCAGGGAAGAGGTGAAAAACTGTTTTTT.

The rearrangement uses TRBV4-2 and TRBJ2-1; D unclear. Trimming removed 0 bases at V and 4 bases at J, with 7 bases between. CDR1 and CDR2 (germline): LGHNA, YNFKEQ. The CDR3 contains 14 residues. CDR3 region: CASSQDGSYNEQFF. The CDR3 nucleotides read TGTGCCAGCAGCCAAGATGGGTCTTACAATGAGCAGTTCTTC.

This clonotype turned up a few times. The CDR3 region has the DNA TGTGCCAGCAGTCCTAGGGGGCTTACAGGGGGGAACACTGAAGCTTTCTTT. Translating it yields CASSPRGLTGGNTEAFF. The chain has TRBV12-3 or TRBV12-4 and TRBJ1-1, with 8 bases fitting TRBD1. The V segment lost 5 bases and the J segment 1 base; nucleotides outside the gene matches: 12. The CDR3 consists of 17 residues.

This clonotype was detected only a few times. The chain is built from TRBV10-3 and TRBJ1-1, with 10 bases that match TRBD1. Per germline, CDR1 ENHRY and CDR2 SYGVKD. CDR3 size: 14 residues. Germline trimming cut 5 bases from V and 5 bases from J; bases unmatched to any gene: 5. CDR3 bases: TGTGCCATCAGTTGGACAGGGGGTGAAACTGAAGCTTTCTTT. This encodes CAISWTGGETEAFF.

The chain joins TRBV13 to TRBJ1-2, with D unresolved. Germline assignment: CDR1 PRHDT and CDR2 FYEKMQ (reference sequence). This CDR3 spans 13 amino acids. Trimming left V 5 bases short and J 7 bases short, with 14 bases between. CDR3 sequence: CASSHLGFGGYTF. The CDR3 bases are TGTGCCAGCAGCCACTTGGGGTTCGGTGGCTACACCTTC. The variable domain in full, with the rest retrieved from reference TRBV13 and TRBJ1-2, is AAGVIQSPRHLIKEKRETATLKCYPIPRHDTVYWYQQGPGQDPQFLISFYEKMQSDKGSIPDRFSAQQFSDYHSELNMSSLELGDSALYFCASSHLGFGGYTFGSGTRLTVV.

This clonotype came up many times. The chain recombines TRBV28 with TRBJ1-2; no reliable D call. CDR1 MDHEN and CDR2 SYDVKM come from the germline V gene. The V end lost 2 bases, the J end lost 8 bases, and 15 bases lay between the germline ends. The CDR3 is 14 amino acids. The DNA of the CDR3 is TGTGCCAGCAGTTTACCGGGTCTGAGAGAAGGCTACACCTTC. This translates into CASSLPGLREGYTF.

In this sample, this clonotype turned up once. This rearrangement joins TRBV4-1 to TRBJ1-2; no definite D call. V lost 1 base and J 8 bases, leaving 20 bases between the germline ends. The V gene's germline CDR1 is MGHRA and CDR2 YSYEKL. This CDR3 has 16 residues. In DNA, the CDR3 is TGCGCCAGCAGCCAAGCGTTCCTGGGGATATCTCCCGGCTACACCTTC. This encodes CASSQAFLGISPGYTF.

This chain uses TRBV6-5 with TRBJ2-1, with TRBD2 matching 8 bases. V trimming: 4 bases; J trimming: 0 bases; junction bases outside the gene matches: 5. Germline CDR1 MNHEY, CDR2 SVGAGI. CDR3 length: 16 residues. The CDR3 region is CASSSPAGASYNEQFF. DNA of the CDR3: TGTGCCAGCAGTTCCCCAGCGGGGGCCTCCTACAATGAGCAGTTCTTC.

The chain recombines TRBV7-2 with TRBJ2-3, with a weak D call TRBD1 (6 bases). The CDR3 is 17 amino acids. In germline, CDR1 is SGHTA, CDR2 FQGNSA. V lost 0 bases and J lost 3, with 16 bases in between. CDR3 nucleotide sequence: TGTGCCAGCAGCTTAGCTTTGGGGGCTATACGGACAGATACGCAGTATTTT. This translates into CASSLALGAIRTDTQYF.

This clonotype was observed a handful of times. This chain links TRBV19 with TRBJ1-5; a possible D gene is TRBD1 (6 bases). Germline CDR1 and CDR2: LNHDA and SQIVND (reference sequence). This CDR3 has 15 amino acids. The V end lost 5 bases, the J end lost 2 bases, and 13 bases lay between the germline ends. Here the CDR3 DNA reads TGTGCCAGTAGTGTGCGGGGGCCTGGCAATCAGCCCCAGCATTTT. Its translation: CASSVRGPGNQPQHF. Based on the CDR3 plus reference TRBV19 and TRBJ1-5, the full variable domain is DGGITQSPKYLFRKEGQNVTLSCEQNLNHDAMYWYRQDPGQGLRLIYYSQIVNDFQKGDIAEGYSVSREKKESFPLTVTSAQKNPTAFYLCASSVRGPGNQPQHFGDGTRLSIL.

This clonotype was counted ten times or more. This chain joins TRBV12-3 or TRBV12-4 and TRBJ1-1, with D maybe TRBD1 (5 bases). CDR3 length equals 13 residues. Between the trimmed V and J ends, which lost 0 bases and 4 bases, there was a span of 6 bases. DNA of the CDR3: TGTGCCAGCAGTTTAGCGCAGGGCACTGAAGCTTTCTTT. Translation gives CASSLAQGTEAFF.

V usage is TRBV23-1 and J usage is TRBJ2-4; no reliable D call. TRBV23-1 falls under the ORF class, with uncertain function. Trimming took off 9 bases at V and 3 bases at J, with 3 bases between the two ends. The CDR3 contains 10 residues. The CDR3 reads CARRKNIQYF. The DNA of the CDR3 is TGCGCCAGACGCAAAAACATTCAGTACTTC.

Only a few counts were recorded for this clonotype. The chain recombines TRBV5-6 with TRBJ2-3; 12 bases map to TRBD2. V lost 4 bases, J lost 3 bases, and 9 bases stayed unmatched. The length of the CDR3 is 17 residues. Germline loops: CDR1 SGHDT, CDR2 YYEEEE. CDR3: CASSLTTSGGQTDTQYF. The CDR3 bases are TGTGCCAGCAGCCTGACGACTAGCGGGGGCCAAACAGATACGCAGTATTTT. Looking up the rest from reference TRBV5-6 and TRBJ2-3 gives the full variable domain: DAGVTQSPTHLIKTRGQQVTLRCSPKSGHDTVSWYQQALGQGPQFIFQYYEEEERQRGNFPDRFSGHQFPNYSSELNVNALLLGDSALYLCASSLTTSGGQTDTQYFGPGTRLTVL.

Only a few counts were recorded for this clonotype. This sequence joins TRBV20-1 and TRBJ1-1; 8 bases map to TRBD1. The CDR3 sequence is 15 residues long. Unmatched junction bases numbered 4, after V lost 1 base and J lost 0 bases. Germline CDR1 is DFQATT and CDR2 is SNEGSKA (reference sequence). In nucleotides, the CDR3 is TGCAGTGCTAGAGCGGCAGGGGGCATGAACACTGAAGCTTTCTTT. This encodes CSARAAGGMNTEAFF.

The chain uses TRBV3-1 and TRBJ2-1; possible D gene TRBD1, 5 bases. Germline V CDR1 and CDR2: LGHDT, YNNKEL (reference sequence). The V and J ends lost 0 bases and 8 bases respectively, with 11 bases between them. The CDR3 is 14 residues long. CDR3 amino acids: CASSQDQGFDEQFF. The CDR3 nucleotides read TGTGCCAGCAGCCAAGACCAGGGATTCGATGAGCAGTTCTTC.

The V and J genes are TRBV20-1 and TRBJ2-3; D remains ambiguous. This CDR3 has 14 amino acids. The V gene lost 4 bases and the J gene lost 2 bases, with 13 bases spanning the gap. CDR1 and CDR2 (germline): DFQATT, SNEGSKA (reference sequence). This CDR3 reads CSAIVGRLTDTQYF. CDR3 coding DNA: TGCAGTGCTATAGTTGGTCGGCTCACAGATACGCAGTATTTT.